The 9 T cell receptor beta chains below come from one sample, sequenced in a study of PD-L1 blockade in urothelial cancer. Time point specified: pretreatment peripheral blood. TCRdb's table, derived via immunoSEQ multiplex PCR, lists solely in-frame clones and lacks some. The data show about 95,000 clones, roughly 84% seen once. Specimen: PBMCs, collected around atezolizumab (anti-PD-L1) treatment. The receptors stem from a man in his fifties or sixties with urothelial cancer.

The chain carries TRBV6-5 and TRBJ1-5, with D perhaps matching TRBD1 (6 bases). Looked up from germline, CDR1 is MNHEY and CDR2 is SVGAGI. The ends were cut back, 5 bases at V and 7 bases at J, with 12 bases in the middle. The CDR3 consists of 13 residues. The CDR3 bases are TGTGCCAGCAGTGGCACAGGGTTGCAGCCCCAGCATTTT. Translated, it gives CASSGTGLQPQHF.

This clone was detected once. The chain employs TRBV10-3 and TRBJ2-3; weak D call: TRBD2 (5 bases). The V gene lost 7 bases and the J gene lost 0 bases, with 5 bases spanning the gap. Looked up from germline, CDR1 is ENHRY and CDR2 is SYGVKD. This CDR3 has 12 residues. CDR3 sequence reads: CAITSSTDTQYF. CDR3 DNA sequence: TGTGCCATCACTAGCAGCACAGATACGCAGTATTTT.

The gene calls are TRBV2 and TRBJ2-1; 11 nucleotides match TRBD2. Germline CDR1 and CDR2: SNHLY and FYNNEI. The ends lost 4 bases at V and 1 base at J; junction bases unmatched: 3. This CDR3 spans 16 amino acids. The DNA for the CDR3 is TGTGCCAGCAGTGGATGGACTAGCGGGTCCTACAATGAGCAGTTCTTC. Protein: CASSGWTSGSYNEQFF.

This clone appeared a few times. The chain uses TRBV6-4 and TRBJ2-1; 13 bases align to TRBD2. Germline V lookup: CDR1 MRHNA, CDR2 SNTAGT. V lost 4 bases and J lost 3; bases outside the gene matches: 0. This CDR3 comprises 15 residues. The CDR3 bases are TGTGCCAGCAGTGGGACTAGCGGGGGCTACAATGAGCAGTTCTTC. It translates to CASSGTSGGYNEQFF.

In this sample, this clone turned up once. V gene TRBV27 combines with J gene TRBJ1-1, with TRBD1 identical over 8 bases. There are 12 residues in the CDR3. Germline V gene lookup returns CDR1 MNHEY and CDR2 SMNVEV (reference sequence). After removal of 10 bases from V and 5 bases from J, the junction contained 6 bases not matched to a gene. CDR3 coding DNA: TGTGCCAACGAGGACAGGGATACTGAAGCTTTCTTT. Protein sequence: CANEDRDTEAFF.

The gene calls are TRBV4-1 and TRBJ1-2; TRBD1 agrees at 7 bases. Unmatched junction bases numbered 4, after V lost 2 bases and J lost 1 base. This CDR3 spans 15 amino acids. Germline V CDR1 and CDR2: MGHRA, YSYEKL. CDR3 sequence reads: CASSQWDSRNYGYTF. For the CDR3, the DNA is TGCGCCAGCAGCCAATGGGACAGCCGTAACTATGGCTACACCTTC.

The chain carries TRBV5-1 and TRBJ2-7, with a weak D call TRBD1 (7 bases). Trimming left V 0 bases short and J 2 bases short, with 12 bases between. CDR3 length: 15 residues. The germline V gene has CDR1 SGHRS and CDR2 YFSETQ. DNA for the CDR3: TGCGCCAGCAGCTTGGAACAGGGGAGGACCTACGAGCAGTACTTC. This encodes CASSLEQGRTYEQYF. Full variable domain (outside the CDR3, taken from reference TRBV5-1 and TRBJ2-7): KAGVTQTPRYLIKTRGQQVTLSCSPISGHRSVSWYQQTPGQGLQFLFEYFSETQRNKGNFPGRFSGRQFSNSRSEMNVSTLELGDSALYLCASSLEQGRTYEQYFGPGTRLTVT.

A single count supports this clone. The rearrangement joins TRBV7-2 to TRBJ2-2; no clear D. The CDR3 consists of 12 residues. Germline CDR1 and CDR2: SGHTA and FQGNSA. V lost 4 bases and J lost 3, with 3 bases in between. CDR3 DNA sequence: TGTGCCAGCAGCTACTACACCGGGGAGCTGTTTTTT. Amino acid sequence: CASSYYTGELFF.

The CDR3 DNA is TGTGCCAGCAGTCCATCTCTAGCGGGAGGGCCGGGGGCGAAGACCCAGTACTTC. Translating gives CASSPSLAGGPGAKTQYF. The chain combines TRBV27 with TRBJ2-5, with 12 bases identical to TRBD2. The CDR3 covers 18 residues. Germline CDR1 is MNHEY and CDR2 is SMNVEV (reference sequence). Unmatched junction bases numbered 16, after V lost 5 bases and J lost 6 bases.